The source of this T cell receptor beta chain is a study of cytomegalovirus exposure and HLA in healthy donors. This clone was counted only a few times. Antigen specificity is unknown. General study points: Analyzed later, most CMV-associated TCR beta chains appeared HLA-restricted. Immune exposure was documented only through CMV serostatus. A link between a missense DCLRE1C variant and TCR beta V- and J-gene trimming emerged from a later analysis.

From germline, CDR1 is LGHNA and CDR2 YSLEER. Trimming pared 0 bases from V and 4 bases from J, leaving 13 bases between. The length of the CDR3 is 16 residues. PCR was performed using 60 Vbeta and 13 Jbeta primers. TCRdb keeps only in-frame clones here, not all; method: immunoSEQ multiplex PCR. The profile shows some 220,000 clones, around four fifths of them singletons. The receptor comes from a woman in her 40s in good health and CMV-seronegative. The chain uses TRBV4-3 and TRBJ2-4; D may be TRBD1 (6 bases). Sequenced input: PBMCs. CDR3 residues: CASSQDSWTAKNIQYF. Here the CDR3 DNA reads TGCGCCAGCAGCCAAGATAGTTGGACAGCTAAAAACATTCAGTACTTC.